Shown below are 24 T cell receptor beta chains from a single sample sequenced in a study of shared clonotypes between healthy human individuals. Sequencing used immunoSEQ multiplex PCR; TCRdb keeps in-frame clones, though not all of them. Of about 1.4 million clones detected, around 97% appear once; the ten largest clones hold approximately 1.1%. Sequencing was performed on naive CD4+ T cells sorted from blood. Subset given: CD45RA+ positively selected. Receptors were obtained from a young man in good health.

This sequence joins TRBV5-4 and TRBJ2-7, with 8 bases fitting TRBD2. The CDR3 totals 15 residues. Germline V gene data show CDR1 as SGHNT and CDR2 as YYREEE (reference sequence). After removal of 3 bases from V and 5 bases from J, the junction contained 10 bases not matched to a gene. The DNA for the CDR3 is TGTGCCAGCAGCTCGATACGGGAGGGCCGGCACGAGCAGTACTTC. It specifies CASSSIREGRHEQYF.

CDR3 DNA: TGTGCCAGCAGCGTATATCTAGGAACCAGTGAGCAGTTCTTC. Amino acids: CASSVYLGTSEQFF. This chain joins TRBV9 and TRBJ2-1; D gene ambiguous. V shed 1 base and J shed 9 bases, with 14 bases lying between them. Per the germline V gene, CDR1 is SGDLS and CDR2 is YYNGEE. The CDR3 runs 14 residues.

This clone was observed a handful of times. In the same sample, other DNA sequences code for this CDR3. V gene TRBV2 combines with J gene TRBJ2-2; 7 bases align to TRBD1. The CDR3 is 13 residues long. The germline V gene encodes CDR1 SNHLY and CDR2 FYNNEI. The trim removed 5 bases at V and 6 bases at J, leaving 3 bases unmatched. CDR3 nucleotides: TGTGCCAGCAGTAGACAGGGACCCGGGGAGCTGTTTTTT. This sequence encodes CASSRQGPGELFF.

This chain links TRBV11-2 with TRBJ2-5; D gene uncertain. This CDR3 contains 13 residues. Per germline, CDR1 SGHAT and CDR2 FQNNGV. The germline V and J ends were trimmed by 10 bases and 5 bases, with 17 bases remaining between them. The CDR3 spells CATRIDGSETQYF. The CDR3, as DNA: TGTGCCACCCGCATTGACGGGTCGGAGACCCAGTACTTC. Supplemented by reference TRBV11-2 and TRBJ2-5, the full variable domain reads EAGVAQSPRYKIIEKRQSVAFWCNPISGHATLYWYQQILGQGPKLLIQFQNNGVVDDSQLPKDRFSAERLKGVDSTLKIQPAKLEDSAVYLCATRIDGSETQYFGPGTRLLVL.

The chain employs TRBV11-2 and TRBJ2-5; weak D call: TRBD1 (5 bases). Germline lookup yields CDR1 SGHAT and CDR2 FQNNGV. V was cut by 4 bases and J by 1 base, with 10 bases left in between. The CDR3 consists of 14 residues. The CDR3 spells CASSSRTIQETQYF. CDR3 bases: TGTGCCAGCAGCTCGAGGACAATCCAAGAGACCCAGTACTTC.

The chain recombines TRBV11-3 with TRBJ2-5; TRBD2 agrees at 11 bases. This CDR3 has 15 amino acids. Germline CDR1 and CDR2: SGHNT and YENEEA. Trimming cost V 5 bases and J 5 bases; bases outside gene matches: 7. The CDR3 here is CASSQNGLAGETQYF. CDR3 DNA: TGTGCCAGCAGCCAAAACGGACTAGCGGGCGAGACCCAGTACTTC.

The gene calls are TRBV6-1 and TRBJ2-5; D is uncertain. This CDR3 spans 13 amino acids. Germline CDR1 MNHNS, CDR2 SASEGT. V was clipped by 6 bases and J by 5 bases, with 13 bases between them. Written as DNA, the CDR3 is TGTGCCAGCAGGTGGCGTCGATGGGAGACCCAGTACTTC. This codes for CASRWRRWETQYF.

The rearrangement links TRBV23-1 to TRBJ2-1, with 8 bases fitting TRBD1. TRBV23-1 is an open reading frame whose function is uncertain. The V segment lost 2 bases and the J segment 7 bases; nucleotides outside the gene matches: 7. CDR3 length: 15 residues. The CDR3 DNA follows: TGCGCCAGCAGTCAAGAAGCCCGGACAGGGAATGAGCAGTTCTTC. Amino acids: CASSQEARTGNEQFF.

This sequence joins TRBV15 and TRBJ1-5, with TRBD1 matching 9 bases. Germline V gene data show CDR1 as LNHNV and CDR2 as YYDKDF (reference sequence). The CDR3 is 18 residues long. The ends lost 2 bases at V and 2 bases at J; junction bases unmatched: 10. The CDR3 nucleotides read TGTGCCACCAGCAGATACGGGACAGGGTCTTCGGGCAATCAGCCCCAGCATTTT. Protein sequence: CATSRYGTGSSGNQPQHF.

V usage is TRBV6-6 and J usage is TRBJ2-1; D call uncertain. Looked up from germline, CDR1 is MNHNY and CDR2 is SVGAGI (reference sequence). V lost 0 bases and J lost 2, with 11 bases in between. This CDR3 comprises 16 residues. The CDR3 bases are TGTGCCAGCAGTTACTCGAGAGGTGTTACCTACAATGAGCAGTTCTTC. This sequence encodes CASSYSRGVTYNEQFF.

The rearrangement uses TRBV6-1 and TRBJ2-7; D may be TRBD1 (6 bases). The germline V gene has CDR1 MNHNS and CDR2 SASEGT. CDR3 length equals 14 residues. V shed 7 bases and J shed 1 base, with 14 bases lying between them. Written as DNA, the CDR3 is TGTGCCAGCAATAGACAGGATCGTTCCTACGAGCAGTACTTC. Its protein is CASNRQDRSYEQYF.

This clone has just one count. CDR3 amino acids: CASSPKGQINTEAFF. The DNA of the CDR3 is TGTGCCAGCTCACCAAAGGGACAGATAAACACTGAAGCTTTCTTT. The genes are TRBV18 and TRBJ1-1; 7 bases are shared with TRBD1. The germline CDR1 and CDR2 sequences are KGHSH and LQKENI. The CDR3 totals 15 residues. The ends lost 2 bases at V and 2 bases at J; junction bases unmatched: 5.

The J gene is TRBJ2-5, the V gene TRBV4-2; D unresolved. The germline V gene has CDR1 LGHNA and CDR2 YNFKEQ. The CDR3 length is 14 residues. Trimming took off 5 bases at V and 5 bases at J, with 15 bases between the two ends. The CDR3 loop is CASSARHAAETQYF. The CDR3 DNA sequence: TGTGCCAGCAGCGCACGACATGCAGCGGAGACCCAGTACTTC.

J is TRBJ2-6 and V is TRBV4-3; tentative D call: TRBD1 (5 bases). This CDR3 region has 15 residues. The germline V gene has CDR1 LGHNA and CDR2 YSLEER. V lost 0 bases, J lost 3 bases, and 6 bases lay in between. The CDR3 region has the DNA TGCGCCAGCAGCCAAGACAGGGATGGGGCCAACGTCCTGACTTTC. It translates to CASSQDRDGANVLTF.

The rearrangement joins TRBV4-1 to TRBJ2-1, with D tentatively TRBD2 (6 bases). With 4 bases removed from V and 0 bases from J, the gap between germline ends came to 13 bases. Germline V gives CDR1 MGHRA, CDR2 YSYEKL. This CDR3 has 16 amino acids. CDR3 loop: CASSPTNSGSYNEQFF. DNA of the CDR3: TGCGCCAGCAGCCCCACGAATAGCGGCTCCTACAATGAGCAGTTCTTC.

CDR3 region: CASSLVFGTSDNEQFF. The CDR3 DNA is TGTGCCAGCAGCTTAGTTTTCGGGACTAGCGACAATGAGCAGTTCTTC. The chain carries TRBV7-9 and TRBJ2-1, with TRBD2 matching over 10 bases. Germline loops: CDR1 SEHNR, CDR2 FQNEAQ (reference sequence). The CDR3 consists of 16 residues. The V segment lost 1 base and the J segment 5 bases; nucleotides outside the gene matches: 5.

This rearrangement joins TRBV19 to TRBJ2-4; D remains unclear. Germline assignment: CDR1 LNHDA and CDR2 SQIVND (reference sequence). The CDR3 is 14 residues long. V lost 10 bases and J lost 0, with 13 bases in between. DNA of the CDR3: TGTGCCACCACCGAAACAGTAGCCAAAAACATTCAGTACTTC. This gives the protein CATTETVAKNIQYF.

The rearrangement links TRBV7-9 to TRBJ1-3, with D tentatively TRBD1 (5 bases). The CDR3 sequence is 13 residues long. V was shortened by 4 bases and J by 9 bases, with 13 bases between the two germline ends. Germline values: CDR1 SEHNR, CDR2 FQNEAQ (reference sequence). The chain's CDR3 is CASSSVREGTIYF. Here the CDR3 DNA reads TGTGCCAGCAGCTCCGTCAGGGAGGGCACCATATATTTT.

The chain couples TRBV29-1 to TRBJ1-5; 10 bases match TRBD1. The CDR3 is 13 amino acids. Germline V lookup: CDR1 SQVTM, CDR2 ANQGSEA. The J segment lost 4 bases and the V segment lost 7 bases, leaving 4 bases of the junction unmatched. The DNA of the CDR3 is TGCAGCGCGACAGGGGGCGGTAATCAGCCCCAGCATTTT. This codes for CSATGGGNQPQHF.

The genes are TRBV5-1 and TRBJ2-7; D perhaps matches TRBD2 (6 bases). Germline V gives CDR1 SGHRS, CDR2 YFSETQ. The CDR3 extends over 16 amino acids. The V and J ends lost 4 bases and 0 bases respectively, with 17 bases between them. CDR3 nucleotides: TGCGCCAGCAGCCCCCTCTCGACTAGGAGCTCCTACGAGCAGTACTTC. Its translation: CASSPLSTRSSYEQYF.

V gene TRBV7-2 combines with J gene TRBJ2-5; 10 bases match TRBD1. Germline V gene sequence: CDR1 SGHTA, CDR2 FQGNSA. V dropped 2 bases and J dropped 4; count of bases not matched to a gene: 7. The CDR3 totals 16 residues. CDR3 bases: TGTGCCAGCAGCTTATTAGGGACAGGGGAAAGAGAGACCCAGTACTTC. This sequence encodes CASSLLGTGERETQYF.

The rearrangement links TRBV4-1 to TRBJ1-1; D unresolved. V lost 1 base, J lost 1 base, and 10 bases lay in between. The CDR3 runs to 15 residues. The V gene's germline CDR1 is MGHRA and CDR2 YSYEKL. CDR3: CASSQARGKNTEAFF. For the CDR3, the DNA is TGCGCCAGCAGCCAAGCCCGGGGTAAGAACACTGAAGCTTTCTTT.

V usage is TRBV6-1 and J usage is TRBJ2-1, with 9 bases fitting TRBD1. Trimming cost V 1 base and J 6 bases; bases outside gene matches: 10. Per the germline V gene, CDR1 is MNHNS and CDR2 is SASEGT. The CDR3 is 17 amino acids. The CDR3 region has the DNA TGTGCCAGCAGTGAAGAGTACGGGACAGGGAAAGGCAATGAGCAGTTCTTC. Its translation: CASSEEYGTGKGNEQFF.

Comment on this clone: At one end the junction does not follow the germline gene, possibly because of a read error. At the DNA level, this CDR3 is encoded by other sequences in the same sample as well. The V gene is TRBV5-5, the J gene TRBJ2-2, with a tentative D call TRBD2 (5 bases). This CDR3 region has 16 residues. CDR1 and CDR2 (germline): SGHKS, YYEKEE (reference sequence). The CDR3, as DNA: TGCGCCAGCAGCTTGCGAGGGAGTAAGAACACCGGGGAGCTGTTTTTT. Its translation is CASSLRGSKNTGELFF.